A selection of T cell receptor beta chains follows, all from one sample in a study of OX40 agonist ivuxolimab in advanced cancers. Here immunoSEQ multiplex PCR was the method, and the copy in TCRdb shows in-frame clones only, minus some. Of roughly 40,000 clones in the sample, approximately 86% were seen once. This specimen consisted of CD4+ or CD8+ T cells sorted from blood, obtained in a trial of the OX40 agonist ivuxolimab. These receptors originate from an adult with an advanced solid tumor such as melanoma, head and neck, liver or kidney cancer. The CDR3 runs from the conserved cysteine through the conserved F or W. The order of the fields is V gene, clone size, D gene, J gene, CDR3 protein, CDR3 DNA. A D gene is named only where the DNA matches it firmly. Clone size, where shown, is once, few, many, or a class for clones that have expanded.

V: TRBV29-1
size: NA
D: TRBD1
J: TRBJ1-1
CDR3: CSVAGGGGAFF
DNA: TGCAGCGTAGCAGGGGGTGGCGGAGCTTTCTTT

V: TRBV7-9
size: once
D: TRBD1
J: TRBJ1-2
CDR3: CASNTYSGQRFGYTF
DNA: TGTGCCAGCAACACATACTCGGGACAGCGATTTGGCTACACCTTC

V: TRBV27
size: NA
D: TRBD2
J: TRBJ2-1
CDR3: CASSSLRTSGGPSGPYNEQFF
DNA: TGTGCCAGCAGTTCCCTCCGGACTAGCGGAGGACCAAGTGGACCCTACAATGAGCAGTTCTTC

V: TRBV5-4
size: once
D: NA
J: TRBJ1-1
CDR3: CASSLLQGMNTEAFF
DNA: TGTGCCAGCAGCTTGCTGCAGGGGATGAACACTGAAGCTTTCTTT

V: TRBV4-2
size: NA
D: NA
J: TRBJ1-5
CDR3: CASSQRQGNQPQHF
DNA: TGTGCCAGCAGCCAGCGGCAGGGAAATCAGCCCCAGCATTTT

V: TRBV15
size: NA
D: NA
J: TRBJ2-5
CDR3: CATSRDRRIQETQYF
DNA: TGTGCCACCAGCAGAGATCGACGAATCCAAGAGACCCAGTACTTC

V: TRBV7-9
size: NA
D: TRBD1
J: TRBJ1-2
CDR3: CASSSRDRSFNYGYTF
DNA: TGTGCCAGCAGCTCCCGGGACAGGAGTTTTAACTATGGCTACACCTTC

V: TRBV9
size: NA
D: NA
J: TRBJ2-5
CDR3: CASSVDGEEETQYF
DNA: TGTGCCAGCAGCGTAGACGGAGAGGAAGAGACCCAGTACTTC

V: TRBV4-1
size: NA
D: TRBD1
J: TRBJ2-7
CDR3: CASSQRTGSSTEQYF
DNA: TGCGCCAGCAGCCAGCGGACAGGCTCGAGCACTGAGCAGTACTTC

V: TRBV9
size: NA
D: NA
J: TRBJ2-7
CDR3: CASSVGSLSTYEQYF
DNA: TGTGCCAGCAGCGTAGGTTCATTGTCGACCTACGAGCAGTACTTC

V: TRBV9
size: NA
D: NA
J: TRBJ1-1
CDR3: CASSVGEYTEAFF
DNA: TGTGCCAGCAGCGTAGGTGAATACACTGAAGCTTTCTTT

V: TRBV6-5
size: NA
D: NA
J: TRBJ2-7
CDR3: CASSYSAGYEQYF
DNA: TGTGCCAGCAGTTACTCCGCGGGCTACGAGCAGTACTTC

V: TRBV7-8
size: NA
D: NA
J: TRBJ1-4
CDR3: CASSLGTSGANEKLFF
DNA: TGTGCCAGCAGCTTAGGTACTTCGGGGGCTAATGAAAAACTGTTTTTT

V: TRBV7-2
size: NA
D: TRBD2
J: TRBJ2-3
CDR3: CASSLEREVDTQYF
DNA: TGTGCCAGCAGCTTAGAGCGGGAAGTAGATACGCAGTATTTT

V: TRBV27
size: NA
D: TRBD1
J: TRBJ1-2
CDR3: CASSLVIYQGQGHSGYTF
DNA: TGTGCCAGCAGTTTAGTTATATATCAGGGACAGGGACACTCTGGCTACACCTTC

V: TRBV4-1
size: NA
D: TRBD2
J: TRBJ2-7
CDR3: CASSQGEERGHYEQYF
DNA: TGCGCCAGCAGCCAAGGTGAGGAGCGGGGGCACTACGAGCAGTACTTC

V: TRBV29-1
size: NA
D: NA
J: TRBJ1-2
CDR3: CSVPGRLYGYTF
DNA: TGCAGCGTCCCTGGGCGGCTCTATGGCTACACCTTC

V: TRBV6-5
size: NA
D: TRBD1
J: TRBJ2-1
CDR3: CASSYSRTGYNEQFF
DNA: TGTGCCAGCAGTTATTCCCGGACAGGGTACAATGAGCAGTTCTTC

V: TRBV4-1
size: NA
D: NA
J: TRBJ2-1
CDR3: CASSPRDAAARGNEQFF
DNA: TGCGCCAGCAGCCCTCGAGATGCAGCCGCCCGGGGCAATGAGCAGTTCTTC

V: TRBV10-3
size: few
D: TRBD2
J: TRBJ2-5
CDR3: CAISEPSEPGGTQYF
DNA: TGTGCCATCAGTGAACCGTCGGAACCGGGGGGGACCCAGTACTTC

V: TRBV27
size: NA
D: NA
J: TRBJ2-7
CDR3: CASSLRGVLTYEQYF
DNA: TGTGCCAGCAGTTTAAGGGGGGTACTAACCTACGAGCAGTACTTC

V: TRBV20-1
size: NA
D: TRBD2
J: TRBJ2-1
CDR3: CSAPHRDYEFF
DNA: TGCAGTGCTCCCCACCGGGACTACGAGTTCTTC

V: TRBV2
size: NA
D: TRBD1
J: TRBJ2-7
CDR3: CASSTDRGYEQYF
DNA: TGTGCCAGCAGTACCGACAGGGGATACGAGCAGTACTTC

V: TRBV9
size: NA
D: NA
J: TRBJ2-1
CDR3: CASSPGGVAYNEQFF
DNA: TGTGCCAGCAGCCCAGGGGGGGTGGCCTACAATGAGCAGTTCTTC

V: TRBV29-1
size: NA
D: TRBD1
J: TRBJ1-1
CDR3: CSVLTGDASEAFF
DNA: TGCAGCGTTTTGACAGGGGATGCCTCTGAAGCTTTCTTT

V: TRBV5-1
size: NA
D: NA
J: TRBJ2-1
CDR3: CASSPTLLAASYNEQFF
DNA: TGCGCCAGCAGCCCGACCTTATTAGCGGCTTCCTACAATGAGCAGTTCTTC

V: TRBV11-2
size: NA
D: NA
J: TRBJ1-2
CDR3: CASSSELTGNYGYTF
DNA: TGTGCCAGCAGCTCGGAATTGACAGGCAACTATGGCTACACCTTC

V: TRBV4-3
size: NA
D: TRBD1
J: TRBJ1-5
CDR3: CASSQDSGQGGQPQHF
DNA: TGCGCCAGCAGCCAAGATTCCGGACAGGGGGGGCAGCCCCAGCATTTT

V: TRBV9
size: NA
D: NA
J: TRBJ1-2
CDR3: CASSVVPGGNGYTF
DNA: TGTGCCAGCAGCGTAGTCCCGGGAGGGAATGGCTACACCTTC

V: TRBV5-5
size: NA
D: TRBD1
J: TRBJ2-2
CDR3: CASSLVTRGPGELFF
DNA: TGTGCCAGCAGCTTGGTGACCAGGGGGCCCGGGGAGCTGTTTTTT

V: TRBV2
size: NA
D: NA
J: TRBJ2-7
CDR3: CASSPSYYEQYF
DNA: TGTGCCAGCAGCCCCAGTTATTACGAGCAGTACTTC

V: TRBV29-1
size: NA
D: NA
J: TRBJ2-7
CDR3: CSVEGGNRNEQYF
DNA: TGCAGCGTTGAAGGTGGTAACAGGAACGAGCAGTACTTC

V: TRBV27
size: NA
D: NA
J: TRBJ2-2
CDR3: CASSLRLASTGELFF
DNA: TGTGCCAGCAGTTTAAGGCTAGCGAGCACCGGGGAGCTGTTTTTT

V: TRBV14
size: NA
D: NA
J: TRBJ2-1
CDR3: CASSQNSLEQFF
DNA: TGTGCCAGCAGCCAGAACTCACTTGAGCAGTTCTTC

V: TRBV19
size: NA
D: NA
J: TRBJ1-1
CDR3: CASSQPFLGVRDTEAFF
DNA: TGTGCCAGTAGCCAACCATTCTTGGGGGTTAGAGACACTGAAGCTTTCTTT

V: TRBV12-5
size: once
D: NA
J: TRBJ2-7
CDR3: CASGTTWTAVQSYEQYF
DNA: TGTGCTAGTGGTACAACTTGGACAGCTGTACAATCCTACGAGCAGTACTTC

V: TRBV6-4
size: NA
D: NA
J: TRBJ1-1
CDR3: CASSEMGGGEAFF
DNA: TGTGCCAGCAGCGAAATGGGCGGGGGGGAAGCTTTCTTT

V: TRBV6-1
size: NA
D: NA
J: TRBJ1-2
CDR3: CASSYTDNYGYTF
DNA: TGTGCCAGCAGTTATACGGACAACTATGGCTACACCTTC

V: TRBV13
size: NA
D: NA
J: TRBJ2-7
CDR3: CASSLLQGTYEQYF
DNA: TGTGCCAGCAGCTTACTGCAGGGAACCTACGAGCAGTACTTC

V: TRBV28
size: once
D: TRBD1
J: TRBJ1-2
CDR3: CASSLRGLRGYTF
DNA: TGTGCCAGCAGTTTGAGGGGGCTGCGTGGCTACACCTTC

V: TRBV2
size: NA
D: NA
J: TRBJ2-3
CDR3: CASSEGFRSTDTQYF
DNA: TGTGCCAGCAGTGAAGGGTTTAGAAGCACAGATACGCAGTATTTT

V: TRBV30
size: NA
D: NA
J: TRBJ1-1
CDR3: CAWSWGGPNTEAFF
DNA: TGTGCCTGGAGTTGGGGGGGGCCGAACACTGAAGCTTTCTTT

V: TRBV11-2
size: NA
D: NA
J: TRBJ2-2
CDR3: CASSFNRGELFF
DNA: TGTGCCAGCAGCTTTAATCGTGGGGAGCTGTTTTTT

V: TRBV4-1
size: NA
D: NA
J: TRBJ2-4
CDR3: CASSQLNIQYF
DNA: TGCGCCAGCAGCCAACTTAACATTCAGTACTTC

V: TRBV2
size: NA
D: NA
J: TRBJ1-1
CDR3: CASSEGAFEAFF
DNA: TGTGCCAGCAGTGAAGGAGCATTTGAAGCTTTCTTT

V: TRBV30
size: NA
D: NA
J: TRBJ2-1
CDR3: CAWSGGNEQFF
DNA: TGTGCCTGGAGTGGGGGGAATGAGCAGTTCTTC

V: TRBV29-1
size: NA
D: NA
J: TRBJ1-3
CDR3: CSVEDGVEAGNTIYF
DNA: TGCAGCGTTGAAGACGGGGTAGAGGCTGGAAACACCATATATTTT

V: TRBV6-6
size: few
D: NA
J: TRBJ2-2
CDR3: CATTLGGELFF
DNA: TGTGCCACCACCTTGGGCGGGGAGCTGTTTTTT

V: TRBV9
size: NA
D: TRBD2
J: TRBJ2-3
CDR3: CASSPDWGGFTDTQYF
DNA: TGTGCCAGCAGCCCAGACTGGGGGGGGTTCACAGATACGCAGTATTTT

V: TRBV5-5
size: NA
D: NA
J: TRBJ1-6
CDR3: CASSPSGASFSSYNSPLHF
DNA: TGTGCCAGCAGCCCCTCCGGCGCCAGCTTTAGCTCCTATAATTCACCCCTCCACTTT

V: TRBV4-3
size: NA
D: NA
J: TRBJ1-2
CDR3: CASSPGLKSHGYTF
DNA: TGCGCCAGCAGCCCAGGACTCAAGTCCCATGGCTACACCTTC

V: TRBV30
size: NA
D: NA
J: TRBJ1-2
CDR3: CAWSVPSPYGYTF
DNA: TGTGCCTGGAGTGTACCCAGTCCCTATGGCTACACCTTC

V: TRBV2
size: NA
D: NA
J: TRBJ1-2
CDR3: CASTDKERFYGYTF
DNA: TGTGCCAGCACCGACAAGGAAAGATTCTATGGCTACACCTTC